A selection of T cell receptor beta chains follows, all from one sample in a study of blood T cell repertoires in COVID-19. Profiling relied on immunoSEQ multiplex PCR, and the TCRdb table lists in-frame clones only, not all of them. The sample gives about 130,000 clones, 75% to 85% of which show up once; 30% to 45% is in the top ten. The sample taken for sequencing was peripheral blood. The source is a man aged 40-49 years with active or convalescent COVID-19. Each CDR3 is given with its conserved first and last residue. A D gene is named only where the DNA matches it firmly. Clone sizes are given selectively: once, few, many, or a class where the clone is expanded.

TRBV20-1,TRBJ2-2,once,-,CSASGPGELFF,TGCAGTGCTAGTGGGCCCGGGGAGCTGTTTTTT
TRBV14,TRBJ1-6,-,-,CASSQDSNSPLHF,TGTGCCAGCAGCCAAGACTCCAATTCACCCCTCCACTTT
TRBV6-5,TRBJ1-6,many,TRBD1,CASSYSTGDNSPLHF,TGTGCCAGCAGTTACTCGACAGGGGATAATTCACCCCTCCACTTT
TRBV28,TRBJ1-2,-,-,CASSLSVLYGYTF,TGTGCCAGCAGTTTGTCGGTTTTATATGGCTACACCTTC
TRBV30,TRBJ1-4,-,-,CAWTRGGRNEKLFF,TGTGCCTGGACTAGAGGAGGGCGGAACGAAAAACTGTTTTTT
TRBV24-1,TRBJ2-3,once,TRBD1,CATSDSGTGVPDTQYF,TGTGCCACCAGTGACTCCGGGACAGGGGTCCCAGATACGCAGTATTTT
TRBV5-4,TRBJ2-7,-,-,CASSLRGAGAYEQYF,TGTGCCAGCAGCTTGCGGGGGGCGGGGGCCTACGAGCAGTACTTC
TRBV5-1,TRBJ2-5,few,TRBD2,CASSPSGGETQYF,TGCGCCAGCAGCCCTAGCGGGGGAGAGACCCAGTACTTC
TRBV4-3,TRBJ1-4,few,-,CASSQVGGEPNEKLFF,TGCGCCAGCAGCCAAGTAGGCGGGGAACCTAATGAAAAACTGTTTTTT
TRBV14,TRBJ1-4,-,-,CASSQAETNEKLFF,TGTGCCAGCAGCCAGGCGGAAACTAATGAAAAACTGTTTTTT
TRBV28,TRBJ2-4,once,-,CASSSPDTGIQYF,TGTGCCAGCAGTTCTCCGGACACCGGCATTCAGTACTTC
TRBV15,TRBJ1-2,-,-,CATSTDTGYGYTF,TGTGCCACCAGCACCGACACCGGCTATGGCTACACCTTC
TRBV15,TRBJ2-1,few,TRBD2,CATSRGRLAGAGNEQFF,TGTGCCACCAGCAGAGGACGGCTAGCGGGAGCAGGTAATGAGCAGTTCTTC
TRBV6-1,TRBJ1-1,-,-,CASSESVNTEAFF,TGTGCCAGCAGTGAATCGGTGAACACTGAAGCTTTCTTT
TRBV6-5,TRBJ2-7,-,TRBD1,CASSYGQGETYEQYF,TGTGCCAGCAGTTATGGGCAGGGGGAGACCTACGAGCAGTACTTC
TRBV3-1/TRBV3-2,TRBJ2-3,-,TRBD2,CASRRTSTADTQYF,TGTGCCAGCAGGCGGACTAGTACCGCAGATACGCAGTATTTT
TRBV7-9,TRBJ1-1,-,-,CASSRGRARDTEAFF,TGTGCCAGCAGCCGTGGCCGGGCGCGGGACACTGAAGCTTTCTTT
TRBV4-1,TRBJ1-2,-,TRBD1,CASSQEGFLGTAYGYTF,TGCGCCAGCAGCCAAGAGGGATTCCTCGGGACAGCCTATGGCTACACCTTC
TRBV7-9,TRBJ1-3,-,-,CASSFGNSGNTIYF,TGTGCCAGCAGCTTTGGCAACTCTGGAAACACCATATATTTT
TRBV24-1,TRBJ2-6,-,-,CATSDLGGRSSGANVLTF,TGTGCCACCAGTGATTTAGGAGGGAGGAGCTCTGGGGCCAACGTCCTGACTTTC
TRBV30,TRBJ2-4,-,-,CAWSQGTSDIQYF,TGTGCCTGGAGCCAGGGGACCTCGGACATTCAGTACTTC
TRBV4-2,TRBJ1-2,few,TRBD1,CASSQPGQGAWGYTF,TGTGCCAGCAGCCAGCCGGGACAGGGGGCGTGGGGCTACACCTTC
TRBV28,TRBJ1-6,-,TRBD1,CASSLGQGDSPLHF,TGTGCCAGCAGTTTAGGACAGGGGGATTCACCCCTCCACTTT
TRBV19,TRBJ2-3,-,-,CASSAGLTLGDTQYF,TGTGCCAGTAGTGCGGGACTGACCTTGGGAGATACGCAGTATTTT
TRBV15,TRBJ2-7,-,TRBD2,CATSTGGGTYEQYF,TGTGCCACCAGCACCGGGGGGGGCACCTACGAGCAGTACTTC
TRBV28,TRBJ1-1,-,-,CASSQSVRGTFF,TGTGCCAGCAGCCAATCCGTCAGGGGAACTTTCTTT
TRBV5-1,TRBJ2-2,-,-,CASSKEGRNTGELFF,TGCGCCAGCAGCAAGGAGGGAAGGAACACCGGGGAGCTGTTTTTT
TRBV24-1,TRBJ1-4,-,TRBD1,CATSDRTGPNEKLFF,TGTGCCACCAGTGACCGGACAGGACCAAATGAAAAACTGTTTTTT
TRBV4-1,TRBJ1-1,many,TRBD1,CASSQETGVNTEAFF,TGCGCCAGCAGCCAAGAGACAGGGGTGAACACTGAAGCTTTCTTT
TRBV6-6,TRBJ1-2,-,-,CASRDRGSYGYTF,TGTGCCAGCAGGGACCGAGGGAGCTATGGCTACACCTTC
TRBV7-9,TRBJ2-1,-,-,CASSLQSGEQFF,TGTGCCAGCAGCTTACAGTCTGGTGAGCAGTTCTTC
TRBV19,TRBJ2-3,few,TRBD2,CASRTRTSGGSTDTQYF,TGTGCCAGTAGGACCCGGACTAGCGGGGGTAGCACAGATACGCAGTATTTT
TRBV7-3,TRBJ1-6,-,-,CASSSAVVSPLHF,TGTGCCAGCAGCTCCGCCGTAGTTTCACCCCTCCACTTT
TRBV5-1,TRBJ2-1,once,TRBD2,CASSLGTSGEYNEQFF,TGCGCCAGCAGCTTGGGGACTAGCGGAGAATACAATGAGCAGTTCTTC
TRBV7-2,TRBJ1-2,-,TRBD1,CASRNAPGGGYTF,TGTGCCAGCAGAAACGCCCCAGGGGGTGGCTACACCTTC
TRBV9,TRBJ1-4,-,TRBD1,CASSALTGLNEKLFF,TGTGCCAGCAGCGCCTTGACAGGGCTTAATGAAAAACTGTTTTTT
TRBV6-2/TRBV6-3,TRBJ2-7,-,-,CASSLRQLSYEQYF,TGTGCCAGCAGTTTGAGACAACTCTCCTACGAGCAGTACTTC
TRBV15,TRBJ1-2,-,-,CATSRDRNYGYTF,TGTGCCACCAGCAGAGACAGAAACTATGGCTACACCTTC
TRBV18,TRBJ2-3,-,-,CASSPWASESTDTQYF,TGTGCCAGCTCACCATGGGCTAGCGAGAGCACAGATACGCAGTATTTT
TRBV10-2,TRBJ1-4,-,-,CASSASLEKLFF,TGCGCCAGCAGTGCTTCCCTTGAAAAACTGTTTTTT
TRBV4-3,TRBJ1-2,-,-,CASSQDSGTLGYTF,TGCGCCAGCAGCCAAGATTCAGGAACTTTGGGCTACACCTTC
TRBV5-1,TRBJ2-7,-,-,CASSFQNTPGLDYEQYF,TGCGCCAGCAGTTTTCAAAACACCCCGGGGTTGGATTACGAGCAGTACTTC
TRBV7-7,TRBJ2-1,-,TRBD2,CASSPLGGGLSYNEQFF,TGTGCCAGCAGCCCCCTGGGGGGAGGGTTATCCTACAATGAGCAGTTCTTC
TRBV14,TRBJ2-1,once,TRBD2,CASSQAVAGGLYNEQFF,TGTGCCAGCAGCCAAGCGGTAGCGGGGGGACTATACAATGAGCAGTTCTTC
TRBV15,TRBJ1-2,-,-,CATSRPSGREGYTF,TGTGCCACCAGCAGACCTTCCGGGAGGGAAGGCTACACCTTC
TRBV30,TRBJ2-1,-,-,CAWTLGSLYNEQFF,TGTGCCTGGACCCTGGGGAGTCTCTACAATGAGCAGTTCTTC
TRBV4-1,TRBJ2-1,-,TRBD1,CASSHDRERYNEQFF,TGCGCCAGCAGCCACGACAGGGAAAGGTACAATGAGCAGTTCTTC
TRBV5-5,TRBJ1-3,-,TRBD1,CASSLDTPGQAISGNTIYF,TGTGCCAGCAGCTTGGATACCCCGGGACAGGCAATCTCTGGAAACACCATATATTTT